This T cell receptor beta chain was identified during a study of PD-L1 blockade in urothelial cancer. Study summary: The researchers analyzed blood 3 weeks (second dose) and 6 weeks after treatment start. The study recovered a median of roughly 140,000 T cells per blood sample.

The CDR3 has 17 amino acids. The junction had 11 bases not matched to a gene; V was cut back by 9 bases and J by 1 base. Germline CDR1 is MNHEY and CDR2 is SMNVEV (reference sequence). The repertoire was sequenced with immunoSEQ multiplex PCR; TCRdb's copy has only in-frame clones and lacks some. Altogether around 120,000 clones are present, more than 85% being singletons, with the ten largest covering more than 1.5%. The time point is: peripheral blood 6 weeks after treatment start. Sequences were derived from PBMCs, sampled around atezolizumab (anti-PD-L1) treatment. V gene TRBV27 combines with J gene TRBJ1-6; 8 bases are a match to TRBD1. This sequence was found in a man in his sixties with urothelial cancer. The CDR3 sequence is CASGGTGSPSYNSPLHF. The DNA of the CDR3 is TGTGCCAGTGGGGGGACAGGCTCGCCGTCCTATAATTCACCCCTCCACTTT.